This TCR beta chain was found in a study of blood T cell repertoires in COVID-19. With 8 bases clipped from V and 0 bases from J, the junction kept 7 bases outside the gene matches. The CDR3 consists of 15 residues. The germline V gene encodes CDR1 SEHNR and CDR2 FQNEAQ (reference sequence). Clones were read by immunoSEQ multiplex PCR, and TCRdb kept only the in-frame ones, dropping some. The repertoire holds under 250,000 clones, with 70% to 80% as singletons. A Seattle source enrolled patients during active infection and followed them longitudinally. The sequence came from a woman aged 40-49 years with COVID-19, enrolled during active disease. The sequenced material came from peripheral blood. This chain uses TRBV7-9 with TRBJ2-1; 7 nucleotides agree with TRBD2. CDR3 DNA: TGTGCCAGCTGCCTAGCGGCCAGCTCCTACAATGAGCAGTTCTTC. It specifies CASCLAASSYNEQFF.